The source of this T cell receptor beta chain is a study of T-cell memory formation after mild COVID-19. Regarding the study as a whole: Those CD4+ clones that contracted were mainly in CM and EM (CD8+ ones in EMRA). Clones shrinking between day 15 and 85 showed a balanced CD4/CD8 split, and those that grew later tilted toward CD4+. SARS-CoV-2 specificity of second-wave clones peaking day 37 was unconfirmed.

Trimming pared 3 bases from V and 6 bases from J, leaving 21 bases between. The CDR3 has 16 residues. Germline V gene lookup returns CDR1 SEHNR and CDR2 FQNEAQ (reference sequence). On this clonotype: Its antigen is as yet unknown.

TCRdb fed the 5' RACE reads into MiXCR, producing one record per CDR3 protein. In the table there are roughly 310,000 distinct CDR3 sequences, about 15% of which are singletons. This clonotype was obtained from a man in his late teens or twenties who had mild COVID-19 (a few samples of this study predate the infection). Cell type and time point are not known. Sequencing was carried out using PBMCs or a T cell subset sorted from them (not recorded which). This chain links TRBV7-9 with TRBJ2-7; the D gene could be TRBD1 or TRBD2 (6 bases each). In DNA, the CDR3 is TGTGCCAGCAGCTTTGGGGGGCCCCTGATGAGTTTCGAGCAGTACTTC. This encodes CASSFGGPLMSFEQYF.